The T cell receptor (beta chain) under discussion was sequenced for a study of post-analysis software for immune sequencing data. Overall study: Secondary progressive, relapsing-remitting and progressive-relapsing multiple sclerosis were among the included disease courses. Study-wide results and limits: Among four or five TRBV segments more frequent in patients than controls were TRBV5-6, TRBV5-1 and TRBV20-1. The normalized Chao1 diversity of multiple sclerosis patients was significantly lower than that of controls. Samples from one preparation batch, clustered by F measure, grouped strongly together.

Per germline, CDR1 SGHRS and CDR2 YFSETQ. CDR3 length equals 15 residues. The authors incorporated unique molecular identifiers into the TCR beta cDNA libraries. T cells numbering about 0.85 to 10 million yielded cDNA molecules that totaled about 500,000. TCRdb itself ran the PCR reads through MiXCR, one entry per CDR3 protein. Of about 620,000 distinct CDR3 sequences in the sample, around 40% were seen once. Details on this clonotype: Antigen: not known. Germline and junction disagree at one end, which may indicate a read error.

The receptor's source is a girl aged 10 to 17 with multiple sclerosis. This chain joins TRBV5-1 and TRBJ1-6; D possibly corresponds to TRBD1 (5 bases). Material for sequencing was blood. Here the CDR3 reads CASSTGTGARSPLHF. DNA of the CDR3: TGCGCCAGCAGTACCGGGACTGGGGCCCGTTCACCCCTACACTTT.